The 30 T cell receptor beta chains reported below all come from one sample, sequenced in a study of T cell responses to AZD1222 COVID-19 vaccine. Sequencing used immunoSEQ multiplex PCR; TCRdb keeps in-frame clones, though not all of them. In the table there are 150,000 to 200,000 clones, about 92% of which are singletons. The sequencing here drew on peripheral blood, taken on day 0 of AZD1222 vaccination. These receptors all stem from an adult in good health.

Here the CDR3 DNA reads TGTGCCAGCAGTTTCAGAGCAGGGAGAAATGAAAAACTGTTTTTT. It yields the protein CASSFRAGRNEKLFF. V and J are TRBV27 and TRBJ1-4, with TRBD1 as a possible D gene (5 bases). V was trimmed by 3 bases and J by 5 bases, leaving 13 bases between them. CDR1 and CDR2 from the germline V gene are MNHEY and SMNVEV (reference sequence). The CDR3 has 15 amino acids.

As concerns this clone: This sample includes further DNA sequences coding for the same CDR3. CDR3 amino acids: CASSMTGGASGYTF. The CDR3 DNA reads TGTGCCAGTAGTATGACAGGGGGCGCCTCTGGCTACACCTTC. This chain links TRBV19 with TRBJ1-2; 10 bases fit TRBD1. CDR3 length: 14 residues. The J segment lost 7 bases and the V segment lost 3 bases, leaving 5 bases of the junction unmatched. Germline V gene sequence: CDR1 LNHDA, CDR2 SQIVND (reference sequence).

This rearrangement joins TRBV15 to TRBJ2-7; D possibly corresponds to TRBD2 (6 bases). The V end lost 1 base, the J end lost 4 bases, and 11 bases lay between the germline ends. The germline CDR1 and CDR2 sequences are LNHNV and YYDKDF (reference sequence). The CDR3 covers 14 residues. The CDR3 loop reads CATSRGGISYEQYF. The CDR3 bases are TGTGCCACCAGCAGAGGCGGGATCTCTTACGAGCAGTACTTC.

This clone showed up just a few times. The J gene is TRBJ1-1, the V gene TRBV5-4; D unclear. V was trimmed by 0 bases and J by 0 bases, leaving 0 bases between them. The CDR3 runs to 12 residues. Looked up from germline, CDR1 is SGHNT and CDR2 is YYREEE (reference sequence). For the CDR3, the DNA is TGTGCCAGCAGCTTGGTGAACACTGAAGCTTTCTTT. Its protein is CASSLVNTEAFF. Together with reference TRBV5-4 and TRBJ1-1, the CDR3 gives the full variable domain: ETGVTQSPTHLIKTRGQQVTLRCSSQSGHNTVSWYQQALGQGPQFIFQYYREEENGRGNFPPRFSGLQFPNYSSELNVNALELDDSALYLCASSLVNTEAFFGQGTRLTVV.

The gene calls are TRBV19 and TRBJ2-7, with 8 bases identical to TRBD2. CDR1 and CDR2 from the germline V gene are LNHDA and SQIVND (reference sequence). V shed 7 bases, J shed 3 bases, and the junction held 8 bases outside the gene matches. CDR3 length: 14 amino acids. The CDR3 DNA reads as TGTGCCAGTACCCCGGGGGGGGAGTTCTACGAGCAGTACTTC. As protein: CASTPGGEFYEQYF.

This chain joins TRBV6-1 and TRBJ1-2, with D possibly TRBD1 on 5 matching bases. This CDR3 comprises 14 residues. Trimming stripped 2 bases from V and 6 bases from J, with 13 bases between. The germline CDR1 and CDR2 sequences are MNHNS and SASEGT. The CDR3 nucleotides are TGTGCCAGCAGTGAATTCCAGGGAGGCGATGGCTACACCTTC. Amino acids: CASSEFQGGDGYTF.

The CDR3 region is CASSLGRANNQPQHF. The CDR3 region has the DNA TGTGCCAGCAGCTTAGGCAGGGCCAACAATCAGCCCCAGCATTTT. This rearrangement joins TRBV7-9 to TRBJ1-5; the D gene is possibly TRBD1 (5 bases). The CDR3 length is 15 residues. Germline CDR1 reads SEHNR; CDR2 reads FQNEAQ (reference sequence). Trimming cost V 1 base and J 3 bases, with 10 bases left between them.

This clone is a singleton in its sample. The rearrangement links TRBV11-2 to TRBJ1-5; D call uncertain. V gave up 5 bases and J gave up 9 bases, with 20 bases separating them. The CDR3 contains 15 residues. Germline CDR1 is SGHAT and CDR2 is FQNNGV. Written as DNA, the CDR3 is TGTGCCAGCAGCCCCCACCCGGCGGGCTGGGGGCCCCAGCATTTT. Translation gives CASSPHPAGWGPQHF.

The rearrangement uses TRBV28 and TRBJ1-2, with D unresolved. Germline assignment: CDR1 MDHEN and CDR2 SYDVKM. The CDR3 spans 15 residues. The V end lost 6 bases, the J end lost 4 bases, and 18 bases lay between the germline ends. The CDR3 region is CASSEQPTLTYGYTF. CDR3 nucleotides: TGTGCCAGCAGCGAACAACCGACGCTCACCTATGGCTACACCTTC.

The chain employs TRBV4-1 and TRBJ2-4; tentative D call: TRBD1 (5 bases). CDR3 length: 15 amino acids. Trimming stripped 0 bases from V and 5 bases from J, with 11 bases between. Per the germline V gene, CDR1 is MGHRA and CDR2 is YSYEKL. The CDR3 loop is CASSQDRAGQNIQYF. CDR3 sequence (DNA): TGCGCCAGCAGCCAAGATCGAGCAGGGCAAAACATTCAGTACTTC.

Comment on this clone: This same CDR3 is encoded by further DNA sequences in the sample. The J gene is TRBJ1-1, the V gene TRBV18, with D uncertain. The germline CDR1 and CDR2 sequences are KGHSH and LQKENI. This CDR3 comprises 13 residues. The V and J ends lost 3 bases and 0 bases respectively, with 5 bases between them. DNA for the CDR3: TGTGCCAGCTCACCTGGGCTGAACACTGAAGCTTTCTTT. Residues: CASSPGLNTEAFF.

The chain uses TRBV10-1 and TRBJ2-3, with a tentative D call TRBD1 (6 bases). CDR1 WNHNN and CDR2 SYGVQD come from the germline V gene (reference sequence). This CDR3 has 12 amino acids. Trimming removed 8 bases from V and 4 bases from J, with 10 bases in between. CDR3 sequence (DNA): TGCGCCAGCTCTGGGGGCCCAGATACGCAGTATTTT. Translated, it gives CASSGGPDTQYF.

The chain couples TRBV7-2 to TRBJ1-1; possibly TRBD1 for D (5 bases). V was trimmed by 2 bases and J by 6 bases, leaving 13 bases between them. CDR3 length equals 14 residues. Germline CDR1 and CDR2: SGHTA and FQGNSA. DNA of the CDR3: TGTGCCAGCAGCTTACGAAGCAGGGTGGCTGAAGCTTTCTTT. This sequence encodes CASSLRSRVAEAFF.

The J gene is TRBJ1-2, the V gene TRBV2; 7 bases match TRBD1. J gave up 1 base and V 11 bases, and 7 bases lay outside the gene matches. The length of the CDR3 is 13 residues. From germline, CDR1 is SNHLY and CDR2 FYNNEI. The CDR3, as DNA: TGTGCCGGTGGGACAGATCTTAACTATGGCTACACCTTC. Translating gives CAGGTDLNYGYTF.

V is TRBV5-8 and J is TRBJ1-2; D gene unclear. Germline V CDR1 and CDR2: SGHTS, YDEGEE. V shed 0 bases and J shed 8 bases, with 8 bases lying between them. The length of the CDR3 is 12 residues. The CDR3 DNA reads TGTGCCAGCAGCTTGGCTGGTCCGGGCTACACCTTC. Protein sequence: CASSLAGPGYTF.

This clone was seen only a few times. This chain connects TRBV29-1 to TRBJ1-2, with D possibly being TRBD1 (5 bases). The germline V gene encodes CDR1 SQVTM and CDR2 ANQGSEA. The CDR3 totals 15 residues. With 0 bases removed from V and 4 bases from J, the gap between germline ends came to 15 bases. The DNA for the CDR3 is TGCAGCGTTGAAGATCGGCAGGGTGAGGGCTATGGCTACACCTTC. Translating gives CSVEDRQGEGYGYTF.

The J gene is TRBJ2-7, the V gene TRBV15; 8 bases line up with TRBD1. The CDR3 contains 15 residues. Looked up from germline, CDR1 is LNHNV and CDR2 is YYDKDF (reference sequence). V lost 4 bases to trimming and J lost 1 base; unmatched junction nucleotides: 6. CDR3 nucleotides: TGTGCCACCAGCAAAAAGGGGACAGGTTCCTACGAGCAGTACTTC. Its translation is CATSKKGTGSYEQYF.

The chain joins TRBV10-2 to TRBJ2-1; D perhaps matches TRBD2 (6 bases). The germline V and J ends were trimmed by 0 bases and 5 bases, with 11 bases remaining between them. CDR3 length: 15 amino acids. CDR1 and CDR2 (germline): WSHSY, SAAADI. The CDR3 loop reads CASSESRWRDNEQFF. CDR3 in DNA: TGCGCCAGCAGTGAGTCGAGGTGGAGGGACAATGAGCAGTTCTTC.

This chain's CDR3 is CATSDWTRGEAFF. The CDR3 DNA follows: TGTGCCACCAGTGACTGGACAAGGGGTGAAGCTTTCTTT. V and J are TRBV24-1 and TRBJ1-1; a weak D match, TRBD1 (5 bases). The V gene lost 4 bases and the J gene lost 7 bases, with 12 bases spanning the gap. Germline V gene data show CDR1 as KGHDR and CDR2 as SFDVKD. The CDR3 runs 13 residues.

The rearrangement links TRBV18 to TRBJ1-2; 7 positions agree with TRBD1. The V and J ends lost 6 bases and 4 bases, in that order; junction bases with no gene match: 11. Germline V CDR1 and CDR2: KGHSH, LQKENI. The CDR3 spans 15 residues. CDR3 coding DNA: TGTGCCAGCTCCCAAACAGGGGCTGGTTTCTATGGCTACACCTTC. This sequence encodes CASSQTGAGFYGYTF.

This clone was detected only once. The chain links TRBV9 to TRBJ1-2, with 8 bases lining up with TRBD1. This CDR3 has 17 residues. After removal of 0 bases from V and 7 bases from J, the junction contained 14 bases not matched to a gene. Germline V gene lookup returns CDR1 SGDLS and CDR2 YYNGEE. CDR3: CASSVDRFGQGATGYTF. The CDR3 coding sequence is TGTGCCAGCAGCGTAGATCGATTTGGGCAGGGGGCGACTGGCTACACCTTC. The entire variable domain, with the rest obtained from reference TRBV9 and TRBJ1-2, is as follows: DSGVTQTPKHLITATGQRVTLRCSPRSGDLSVYWYQQSLDQGLQFLIQYYNGEERAKGNILERFSAQQFPDLHSELNLSSLELGDSALYFCASSVDRFGQGATGYTFGSGTRLTVV.

The rearrangement links TRBV5-1 to TRBJ1-1; 10 bases are shared with TRBD1. CDR1 and CDR2 from the germline V gene are SGHRS and YFSETQ. The V and J ends lost 3 bases and 3 bases, in that order; junction bases with no gene match: 8. This CDR3 has 16 amino acids. CDR3: CASSYGDRGSDTEAFF. CDR3 nucleotide sequence: TGCGCCAGCAGCTACGGGGACAGGGGAAGCGACACTGAAGCTTTCTTT. Full variable domain (missing parts from reference TRBV5-1 and TRBJ1-1): KAGVTQTPRYLIKTRGQQVTLSCSPISGHRSVSWYQQTPGQGLQFLFEYFSETQRNKGNFPGRFSGRQFSNSRSEMNVSTLELGDSALYLCASSYGDRGSDTEAFFGQGTRLTVV.

The CDR3 bases are TGCGCCAGCAGGAATGCCTTTGGGGCCACCGGGGAGCTGTTTTTT. Its protein is CASRNAFGATGELFF. The V call is TRBV5-1, the J call TRBJ2-2, with a weak D call TRBD1 (5 bases). The V and J ends lost 5 bases and 4 bases respectively, with 15 bases between them. In germline, CDR1 is SGHRS, CDR2 YFSETQ. The CDR3 has 15 residues.

The chain couples TRBV5-1 to TRBJ1-2; D ambiguous. Looked up from germline, CDR1 is SGHRS and CDR2 is YFSETQ. Trimming shortened V by 3 bases and J by 8 bases, and 14 bases separated the two germline ends. CDR3 length equals 13 residues. The CDR3 nucleotides are TGCGCCAGCAGCTCTATGACTCCTGAGGGCTACACCTTC. Translation gives CASSSMTPEGYTF.

This clone has only one observation. This chain joins TRBV2 and TRBJ2-2; TRBD2 matches at 9 bases. The V and J ends lost 7 bases and 5 bases, in that order; junction bases with no gene match: 8. The germline CDR1 and CDR2 sequences are SNHLY and FYNNEI. The CDR3 has 15 residues. CDR3 nucleotides: TGTGCCAGCAAAGCGGGAGGCCCCAATACCGGGGAGCTGTTTTTT. Encoded protein: CASKAGGPNTGELFF.

The chain uses TRBV25-1 and TRBJ1-2; D is perhaps TRBD1 (6 bases). There are 16 residues in the CDR3. Germline-derived CDR1 and CDR2 are MGHDK and SYGVNS. V lost 6 bases to trimming and J lost 0 bases, with 17 bases between them. This CDR3 reads CASSNPGAAANYGYTF. The CDR3, as DNA: TGTGCCAGCAGCAACCCAGGGGCAGCTGCTAACTATGGCTACACCTTC.

This clone was seen more than once but under ten times. Written as DNA, the CDR3 is TGTGCCAGCGCTGACAGGGGGCGTACTGAAGCTTTCTTT. It encodes CASADRGRTEAFF. V gene TRBV19 combines with J gene TRBJ1-1, with TRBD1 matching over 10 bases. With V trimmed by 9 bases and J by 5 bases, 6 bases remained unmatched. CDR1 is LNHDA and CDR2 is SQIVND in the germline V gene (reference sequence). CDR3 size: 13 residues.

In this sample, this clone turned up once. CDR3 bases: TGTGCCAGTTTCACATCAAGGACAGGATCGTACACCGGGGAGCTGTTTTTT. Amino acids: CASFTSRTGSYTGELFF. This rearrangement joins TRBV19 to TRBJ2-2; TRBD1 matches at 7 bases. Germline loops: CDR1 LNHDA, CDR2 SQIVND (reference sequence). V dropped 8 bases and J dropped 3; count of bases not matched to a gene: 15. The CDR3 totals 17 residues.

The gene calls are TRBV19 and TRBJ1-6; 10 nucleotides align to TRBD1. CDR3 length: 16 amino acids. CDR1 LNHDA and CDR2 SQIVND come from the germline V gene (reference sequence). V trimming: 6 bases; J trimming: 7 bases; junction bases outside the gene matches: 9. CDR3 nucleotides: TGTGCCAGTAGCCGGGACAGGGGTACGACGAATTCACCCCTCCACTTT. It codes for CASSRDRGTTNSPLHF.

The chain carries TRBV30 and TRBJ2-1; possibly TRBD1 for D (6 bases). V lost 2 bases and J lost 12, with 11 bases in between. There are 11 residues in the CDR3. Germline V gives CDR1 GTSNPN, CDR2 SVGIG (reference sequence). CDR3 loop: CAWSPQGRQFF. The CDR3 DNA follows: TGTGCCTGGAGTCCCCAGGGGAGGCAGTTCTTC. Filled out from reference TRBV30 and TRBJ2-1, the complete variable domain reads SQTIHQWPATLVQPVGSPLSLECTVEGTSNPNLYWYRQAAGRGLQLLFYSVGIGQISSEVPQNLSASRPQDRQFILSSKKLLLSDSGFYLCAWSPQGRQFFGPGTRLTVL.